Below, 2 T cell receptor beta chains from the same sample are listed, as sequenced in a study of cytomegalovirus exposure and HLA in healthy donors. The PCR was carried out with 60 Vbeta primers and 13 Jbeta primers. TCRdb keeps only in-frame clones here, not all; method: immunoSEQ multiplex PCR. This table has roughly 190,000 clones, over 60% appearing once. Sequences were obtained from PBMCs. All receptors derive from a woman in her 50s in good health and CMV-seronegative.

The chain links TRBV4-2 to TRBJ2-7, with D perhaps TRBD2 (6 bases). V dropped 4 bases and J dropped 3 bases, with 19 bases sitting between them. CDR3 length: 16 residues. From germline, CDR1 is LGHNA and CDR2 YNFKEQ. The chain's CDR3 is CASSLYGGTSIYEQYF. In DNA form, the CDR3 reads TGTGCCAGCAGCCTTTATGGGGGGACTTCTATCTACGAGCAGTACTTC.

On this clone: This sample also contains other DNA sequences that code for the same CDR3. V and J are TRBV4-3 and TRBJ2-3; 8 bases match TRBD1. This CDR3 contains 14 residues. The germline V gene has CDR1 LGHNA and CDR2 YSLEER. With 4 bases clipped from V and 4 bases from J, the junction kept 4 bases outside the gene matches. CDR3 in amino acids: CASSPGQGPDTQYF. The CDR3 DNA is TGCGCCAGCAGCCCCGGACAGGGCCCAGATACGCAGTATTTT.